This TCR beta chain was sequenced for a study of blood T cell repertoires in COVID-19. The wider study: PBMCs, B-cell-depleted T cells, or T cells provided the cDNA or gDNA that made up the material.

Clones were read by immunoSEQ multiplex PCR, and TCRdb kept only the in-frame ones, dropping some. The data contain approximately 300,000 clones, about 85% of them singletons. This CDR3 is 16 amino acids long. V shed 0 bases, J shed 2 bases, and the junction held 5 bases outside the gene matches. CDR1 is ENHRY, CDR2 SYGVKD, per germline. Specimen: peripheral blood. This TCR was recovered from a human donor with COVID-19, enrolled during active disease. The donor label of this sample is uncertain. V gene TRBV10-3 combines with J gene TRBJ1-1, with 8 nucleotides matching TRBD1. The CDR3 region is CAISESGQGANTEAFF. The CDR3, as DNA: TGTGCCATCAGTGAGTCAGGGCAGGGGGCTAACACTGAAGCTTTCTTT.